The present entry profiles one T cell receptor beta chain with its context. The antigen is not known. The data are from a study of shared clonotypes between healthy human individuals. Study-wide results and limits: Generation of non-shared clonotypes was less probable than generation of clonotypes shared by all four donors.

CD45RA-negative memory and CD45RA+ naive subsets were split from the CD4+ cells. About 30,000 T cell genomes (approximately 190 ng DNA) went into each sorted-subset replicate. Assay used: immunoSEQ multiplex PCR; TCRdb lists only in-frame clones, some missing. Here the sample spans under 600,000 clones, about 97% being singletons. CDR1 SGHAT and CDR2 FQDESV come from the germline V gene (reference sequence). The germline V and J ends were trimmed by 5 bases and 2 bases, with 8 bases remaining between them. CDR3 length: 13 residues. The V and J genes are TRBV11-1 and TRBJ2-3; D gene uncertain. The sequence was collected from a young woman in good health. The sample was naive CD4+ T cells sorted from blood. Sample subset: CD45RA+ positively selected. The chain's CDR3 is CASSVRNTDTQYF. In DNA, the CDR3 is TGTGCCAGCAGCGTCCGAAACACAGATACGCAGTATTTT. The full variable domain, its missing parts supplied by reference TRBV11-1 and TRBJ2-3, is EAEVAQSPRYKITEKSQAVAFWCDPISGHATLYWYRQILGQGPELLVQFQDESVVDDSQLPKDRFSAERLKGVDSTLKIQPAELGDSAMYLCASSVRNTDTQYFGPGTRLTVL.